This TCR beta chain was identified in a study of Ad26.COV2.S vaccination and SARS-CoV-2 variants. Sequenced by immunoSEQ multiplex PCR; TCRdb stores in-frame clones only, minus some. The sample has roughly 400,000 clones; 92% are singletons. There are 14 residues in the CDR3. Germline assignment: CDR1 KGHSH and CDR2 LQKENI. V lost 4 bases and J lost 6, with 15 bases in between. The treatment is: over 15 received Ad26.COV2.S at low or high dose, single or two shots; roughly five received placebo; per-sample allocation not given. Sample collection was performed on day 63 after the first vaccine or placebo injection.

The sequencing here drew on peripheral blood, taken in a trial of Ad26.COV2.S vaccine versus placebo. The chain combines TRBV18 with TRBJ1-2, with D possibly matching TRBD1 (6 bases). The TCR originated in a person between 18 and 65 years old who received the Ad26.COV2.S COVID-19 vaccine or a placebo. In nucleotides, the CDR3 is TGTGCCAGCTCACTCTATATGGAGGGGGATGGCTACACCTTC. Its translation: CASSLYMEGDGYTF.